Listed below are T cell receptor beta chains from one sample, sequenced in a study of T cell changes during pregnancy in multiple sclerosis. Measured with immunoSEQ multiplex PCR; TCRdb has only the in-frame clones, and not every one. This table holds fewer than 65,000 clones, 91% found once. Material: CD4+ T cells from peripheral blood mononuclear cells, obtained in the first trimester of pregnancy. These receptors came from a female donor with multiple sclerosis, enrolled in a pregnancy study. The CDR3 runs from the conserved cysteine through the conserved F or W. A D gene is named only where the DNA matches it firmly. Only some rows state a clone size, as once, few, many or a class for expanded clones.

v_gene,j_gene,d_gene,abundance,CDR3nt,CDR3aa
TRBV25-1,TRBJ1-2,TRBD1,-,TGTGCCAGCAGTGTAGACAGGGGCAATAGGTTTGGCTATGGCTACACCTTC,CASSVDRGNRFGYGYTF
TRBV5-6,TRBJ2-5,-,-,TGTGCCAGCAGCTCTAACGCCGGACAGAGCCAAGAGACCCAGTACTTC,CASSSNAGQSQETQYF
TRBV18,TRBJ2-3,-,-,TGTGCCAGCTCCCGGACAGTTTACACAGATACGCAGTATTTT,CASSRTVYTDTQYF
TRBV7-2,TRBJ2-5,TRBD1,-,TGTGCCAGCAGCTTAACTAGGACAGGGATCGCGGAGACCCAGTACTTC,CASSLTRTGIAETQYF
TRBV12-5,TRBJ2-5,TRBD1,-,TGTGCTAGTGGTTCGGGAACAGGGGGAGAGACCCAGTACTTC,CASGSGTGGETQYF
TRBV9,TRBJ1-1,-,-,TGTGCCAGCAGCGACAAAATCAGCGGCTTGAACACTGAAGCTTTCTTT,CASSDKISGLNTEAFF
TRBV19,TRBJ1-2,-,-,TGTGCCAGCCGGACAGTCCCAGAGAACTATGGCTACACCTTC,CASRTVPENYGYTF
TRBV6-1,TRBJ2-7,TRBD1,-,TGTGCCAGCAAGGCTGCGGGACAGGGGGCCTACGAGCAGTACTTC,CASKAAGQGAYEQYF
TRBV19,TRBJ2-3,TRBD1,-,TGTGCCAGTCGAAATAGGGGGACAGGGGGCAGAGATACGCAGTATTTT,CASRNRGTGGRDTQYF
TRBV6-1,TRBJ2-1,TRBD2,-,TGTGCCAGCAGCACTAGCGGGGGGGCCACCGAGCAGTTCTTC,CASSTSGGATEQFF
TRBV7-2,TRBJ2-3,-,-,TGTGCCAGCGCGTACCTATCGCTCCGGGATACGCAGTATTTT,CASAYLSLRDTQYF
TRBV10-3,TRBJ2-1,TRBD2,few,TGTGCCATCAGCCCTGGACTAGCGGGGGATAGCTCCTACAATGAGCAGTTCTTC,CAISPGLAGDSSYNEQFF
TRBV4-2,TRBJ2-7,TRBD1,-,TGTGCCAGCAGCCAAGTTGGTCAGGGGGCTGGCGAGCAGTACTTC,CASSQVGQGAGEQYF
TRBV11-2,TRBJ2-3,TRBD2,once,TGTGCCAGCAGCTCCGGGACTAGCTCCATGACAGATACGCAGTATTTT,CASSSGTSSMTDTQYF
TRBV4-3,TRBJ2-5,-,-,TGCGCCAGCAGTCCAAGACTTACAGGTGAAGAGACCCAGTACTTC,CASSPRLTGEETQYF
TRBV5-1,TRBJ2-3,TRBD1,-,TGCGCCAGCAGCCTGGGGACAGGGGCCACAGATACGCAGTATTTT,CASSLGTGATDTQYF
TRBV10-3,TRBJ1-2,-,-,TGTGCCATCCGGGACTTATCTAACTATGGCTACACCTTC,CAIRDLSNYGYTF
TRBV25-1,TRBJ1-1,-,-,TGTGCCAGCAGTGATCCCTCTAAGGGGGGGGTCGGGGTAGCTTTCTTT,CASSDPSKGGVGVAFF
TRBV6-5,TRBJ1-2,TRBD1,-,TGTGCCAGCAGAAACCGACAGGGGCACTATGGCTACACCTTC,CASRNRQGHYGYTF
TRBV6-5,TRBJ1-2,TRBD1,-,TGTGCCAGCAGTTACACAGGGGGCTATGGCTACACCTTC,CASSYTGGYGYTF
TRBV7-3,TRBJ2-7,TRBD1,once,TGTGCCAGCAGCCCGACAGGGCCCCCCACCTACGAGCAGTACTTC,CASSPTGPPTYEQYF
TRBV7-2,TRBJ2-1,TRBD2,once,TGTGCCAGCAGCTTAGCGAGGCGGGGGGGCCCGGGGGAGCAGTTCTTC,CASSLARRGGPGEQFF
TRBV10-3,TRBJ1-2,TRBD1,-,TGTGCCATCAGTCCGGGACAGCGTAACTATGGCTACACCTTC,CAISPGQRNYGYTF
TRBV5-4,TRBJ2-1,TRBD2,-,TGTGCCAGCAGCAAGACTAGCGGGGGAACCAATGAGCAGTTCTTC,CASSKTSGGTNEQFF
TRBV9,TRBJ1-2,-,once,TGTGCCAGCAGCGTAGAGGCGAGGGCCCTCTATGGCTACACCTTC,CASSVEARALYGYTF
TRBV6-6,TRBJ1-5,-,-,TGTGCCAGCAGTGGGGGACGGGGGAATCAGCCCCAGCATTTT,CASSGGRGNQPQHF
TRBV23-1,TRBJ2-5,TRBD1,-,TGCGCCAGCAGTCAAAGTTCCGGGACAGGGGGCAGGGAGACCCAGTACTTC,CASSQSSGTGGRETQYF
TRBV6-5,TRBJ1-2,-,-,TGTGCCAGCACCCGGCGGGGAGCTAACTATGGCTACACCTTC,CASTRRGANYGYTF
TRBV5-5,TRBJ1-3,-,once,TGTGCCAGCAGCTCGACTGACTCTGGAAACACCATATATTTT,CASSSTDSGNTIYF
TRBV7-2,TRBJ1-2,TRBD1,-,TGTGCCAGCGGCATGGACAGGGGGGACACCTTC,CASGMDRGDTF
TRBV20-1,TRBJ2-5,-,-,TGCAGTGCGAGACGTCAAGAGACCCAGTACTTC,CSARRQETQYF
TRBV6-6,TRBJ1-1,-,-,TGTGCCAGCAGCCTTCGGGAGGAGAACACTGAAGCTTTCTTT,CASSLREENTEAFF
TRBV7-2,TRBJ2-3,TRBD2,once,TGTGCCAGCAGCCCGCCTGGACTAGCGGGGGTGGCAGATACGCAGTATTTT,CASSPPGLAGVADTQYF
TRBV6-5,TRBJ2-6,-,-,TGTGCCAGCAGTTATGAGGGCGGGCACGGGGCCAACGTCCTGACTTTC,CASSYEGGHGANVLTF
TRBV10-3,TRBJ2-7,-,once,TGTGCCATCAGTGTCTCCGGGAACTACGAGCAGTACTTC,CAISVSGNYEQYF
TRBV5-1,TRBJ2-7,TRBD2,-,TGCGCCAGCAGCCCCCTCTTCTCGCTCGGGGGGGGGAGCTCCTACGAGCAGTACTTC,CASSPLFSLGGGSSYEQYF
TRBV4-3,TRBJ2-7,-,-,TGCGCCAGCAGCCAAGATGGCAGGGAAAGTCGCGAGCAGTACTTC,CASSQDGRESREQYF